This T cell receptor (beta chain) was recorded in a study of post-analysis software for immune sequencing data. Losses at the gene ends were 6 bases for V and 3 bases for J; bases not matched to a gene: 5. This CDR3 region has 14 residues. Germline V gene data show CDR1 as SGHTA and CDR2 as FQGNSA. This clonotype has only a few counts. What it binds is unknown. Study-level results: About five TRBV segments occurring more often in patients than controls included TRBV5-6, TRBV5-1 and TRBV20-1.

The library was made from cDNA and included unique molecular identifiers. T cells numbering roughly 0.95 to 10 million yielded approximately 500,000 cDNA molecules. TCRdb ran MiXCR on the PCR reads and lists one entry per CDR3 protein. The sample has hundreds of thousands of distinct CDR3 sequences, about 50% seen once. This TCR was sampled from a girl aged 10-17 years with multiple sclerosis. The source material was blood. V is TRBV7-2 and J is TRBJ1-1, with 9 bases lining up with TRBD1. CDR3: CASRTTGGDTEAFF. CDR3 nucleotides: TGTGCCAGCAGAACCACAGGGGGCGACACTGAAGCTTTCTTT. Variable domain in full (rest from reference TRBV7-2 and TRBJ1-1): GAGVSQSPSNKVTEKGKDVELRCDPISGHTALYWYRQSLGQGLEFLIYFQGNSAPDKSGLPSDRFSAERTGGSVSTLTIQRTQQEDSAVYLCASRTTGGDTEAFFGQGTRLTVV.